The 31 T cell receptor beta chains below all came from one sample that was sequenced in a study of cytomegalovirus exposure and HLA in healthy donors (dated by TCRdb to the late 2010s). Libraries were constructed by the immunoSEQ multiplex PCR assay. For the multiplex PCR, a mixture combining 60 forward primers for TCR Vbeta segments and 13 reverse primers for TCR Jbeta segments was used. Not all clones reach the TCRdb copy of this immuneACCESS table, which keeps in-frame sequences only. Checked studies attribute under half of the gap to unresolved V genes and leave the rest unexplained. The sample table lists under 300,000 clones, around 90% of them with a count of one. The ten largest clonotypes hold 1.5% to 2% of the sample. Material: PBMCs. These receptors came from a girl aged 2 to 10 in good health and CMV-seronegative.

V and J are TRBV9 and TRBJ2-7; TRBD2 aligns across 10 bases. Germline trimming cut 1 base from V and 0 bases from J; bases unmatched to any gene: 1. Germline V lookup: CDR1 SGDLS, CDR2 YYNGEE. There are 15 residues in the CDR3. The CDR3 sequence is CASSVSSGGSYEQYF. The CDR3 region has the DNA TGTGCCAGCAGCGTATCTAGCGGGGGCTCCTACGAGCAGTACTTC.

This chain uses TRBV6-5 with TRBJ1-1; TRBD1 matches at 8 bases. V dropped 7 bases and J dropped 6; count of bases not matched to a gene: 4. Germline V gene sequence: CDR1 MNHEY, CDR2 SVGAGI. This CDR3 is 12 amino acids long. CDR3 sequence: CASKADRAEAFF. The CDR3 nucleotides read TGTGCCAGCAAAGCGGACAGGGCTGAAGCTTTCTTT.

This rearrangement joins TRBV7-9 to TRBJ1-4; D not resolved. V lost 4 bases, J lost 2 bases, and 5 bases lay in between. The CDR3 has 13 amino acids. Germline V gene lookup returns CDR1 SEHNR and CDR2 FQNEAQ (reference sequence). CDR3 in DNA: TGTGCCAGCAGCTCCGGGACTAATGAAAAACTGTTTTTT. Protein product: CASSSGTNEKLFF.

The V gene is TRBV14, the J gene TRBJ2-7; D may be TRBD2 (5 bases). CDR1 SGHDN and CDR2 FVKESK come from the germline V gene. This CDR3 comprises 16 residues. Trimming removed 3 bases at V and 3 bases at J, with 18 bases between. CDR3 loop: CASSQVLTSGVYEQYF. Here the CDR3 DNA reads TGTGCCAGCAGCCAGGTCCTTACTAGTGGGGTCTACGAGCAGTACTTC.

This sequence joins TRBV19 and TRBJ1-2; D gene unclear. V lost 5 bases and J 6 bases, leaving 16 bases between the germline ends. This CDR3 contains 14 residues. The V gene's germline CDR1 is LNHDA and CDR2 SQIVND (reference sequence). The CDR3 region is CASSLGLSTHGYTF. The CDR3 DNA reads TGTGCCAGTAGTCTAGGCCTTTCTACTCATGGCTACACCTTC.

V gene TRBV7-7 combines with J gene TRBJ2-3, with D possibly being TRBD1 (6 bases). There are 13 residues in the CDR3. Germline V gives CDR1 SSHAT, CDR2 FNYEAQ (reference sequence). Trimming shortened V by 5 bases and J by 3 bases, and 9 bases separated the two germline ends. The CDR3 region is CASSRTGTDTQYF. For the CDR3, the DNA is TGTGCCAGCAGCAGAACAGGGACAGATACGCAGTATTTT.

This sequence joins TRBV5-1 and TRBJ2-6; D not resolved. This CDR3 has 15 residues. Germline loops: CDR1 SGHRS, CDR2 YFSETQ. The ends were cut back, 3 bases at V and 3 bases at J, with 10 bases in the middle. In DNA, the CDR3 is TGCGCCAGCAGCTCGACTGCAAGTGGGGCCAACGTCCTGACTTTC. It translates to CASSSTASGANVLTF.

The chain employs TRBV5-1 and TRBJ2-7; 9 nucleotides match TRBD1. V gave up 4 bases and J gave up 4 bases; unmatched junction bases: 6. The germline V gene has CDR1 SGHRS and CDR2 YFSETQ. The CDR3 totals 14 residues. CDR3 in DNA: TGCGCCAGCAGCGTGAGACAGGGGGGATACGAGCAGTACTTC. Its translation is CASSVRQGGYEQYF.

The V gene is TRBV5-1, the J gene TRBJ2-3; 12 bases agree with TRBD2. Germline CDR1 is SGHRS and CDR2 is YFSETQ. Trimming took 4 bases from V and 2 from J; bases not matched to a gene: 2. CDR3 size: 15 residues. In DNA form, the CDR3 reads TGCGCCAGCAGCCGGACTAGCGGGGACACAGATACGCAGTATTTT. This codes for CASSRTSGDTDTQYF.

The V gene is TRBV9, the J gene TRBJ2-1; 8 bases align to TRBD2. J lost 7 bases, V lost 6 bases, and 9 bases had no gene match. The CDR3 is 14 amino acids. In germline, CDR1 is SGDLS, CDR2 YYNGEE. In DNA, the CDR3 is TGTGCCAGCACCGTTAGCGGGGAGGGGAATGAGCAGTTCTTC. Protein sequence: CASTVSGEGNEQFF.

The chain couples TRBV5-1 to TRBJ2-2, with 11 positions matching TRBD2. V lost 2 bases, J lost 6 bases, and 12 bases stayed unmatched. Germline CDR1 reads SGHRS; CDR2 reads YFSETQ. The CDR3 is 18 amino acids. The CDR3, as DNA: TGCGCCAGCAGCTTTAACCCCCAGACTAGCGGGAATTCCGGGGAGCTGTTTTTT. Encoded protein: CASSFNPQTSGNSGELFF.

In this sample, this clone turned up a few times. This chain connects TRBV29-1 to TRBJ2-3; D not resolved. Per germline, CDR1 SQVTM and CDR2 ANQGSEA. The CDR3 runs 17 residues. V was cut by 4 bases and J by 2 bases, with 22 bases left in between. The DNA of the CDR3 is TGCAGCGTTGGAGTTCTGAAAACGGCTTGGGCCACAGATACGCAGTATTTT. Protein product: CSVGVLKTAWATDTQYF.

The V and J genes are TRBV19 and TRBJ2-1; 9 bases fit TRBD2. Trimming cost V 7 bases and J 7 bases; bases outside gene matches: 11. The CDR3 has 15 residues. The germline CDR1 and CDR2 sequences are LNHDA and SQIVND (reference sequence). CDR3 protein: CASNNRLAGVNEQFF. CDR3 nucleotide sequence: TGTGCCAGTAACAATAGGTTAGCGGGAGTTAATGAGCAGTTCTTC.

The CDR3 region has the DNA TGCAGCGTGGCCGGGACAGGGTACGACAATGAGCAGTTCTTC. Its protein is CSVAGTGYDNEQFF. V gene TRBV29-1 combines with J gene TRBJ2-1; 9 bases match TRBD1. V trimming: 6 bases; J trimming: 5 bases; junction bases outside the gene matches: 8. The germline V gene encodes CDR1 SQVTM and CDR2 ANQGSEA. The CDR3 is 14 residues long.

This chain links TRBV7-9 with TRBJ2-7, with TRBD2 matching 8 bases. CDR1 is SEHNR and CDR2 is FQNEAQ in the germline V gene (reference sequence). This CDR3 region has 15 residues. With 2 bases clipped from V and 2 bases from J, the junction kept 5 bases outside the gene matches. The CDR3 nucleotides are TGTGCCAGCAGCTTACTGGCGGGAGGCCCCTACGAGCAGTACTTC. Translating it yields CASSLLAGGPYEQYF.

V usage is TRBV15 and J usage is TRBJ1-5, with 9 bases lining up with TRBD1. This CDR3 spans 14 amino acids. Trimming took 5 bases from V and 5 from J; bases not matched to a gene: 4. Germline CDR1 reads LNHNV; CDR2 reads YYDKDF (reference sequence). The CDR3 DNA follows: TGTGCCACCAGCCAGGACAGGGGAGATCAGCCCCAGCATTTT. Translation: CATSQDRGDQPQHF.

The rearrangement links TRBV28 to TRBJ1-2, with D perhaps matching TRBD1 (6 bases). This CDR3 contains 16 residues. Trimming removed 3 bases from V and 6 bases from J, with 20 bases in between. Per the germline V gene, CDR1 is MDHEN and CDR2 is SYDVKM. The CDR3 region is CASSLRNGGRNNGYTF. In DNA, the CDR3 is TGTGCCAGCAGTTTGAGGAACGGGGGGCGCAATAATGGCTACACCTTC.

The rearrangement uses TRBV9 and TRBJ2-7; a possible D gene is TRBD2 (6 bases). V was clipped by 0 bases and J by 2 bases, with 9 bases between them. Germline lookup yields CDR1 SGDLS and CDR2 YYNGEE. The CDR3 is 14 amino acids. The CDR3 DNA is TGTGCCAGCAGCGTAGAGACTAGTCCCTACGAGCAGTACTTC. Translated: CASSVETSPYEQYF.

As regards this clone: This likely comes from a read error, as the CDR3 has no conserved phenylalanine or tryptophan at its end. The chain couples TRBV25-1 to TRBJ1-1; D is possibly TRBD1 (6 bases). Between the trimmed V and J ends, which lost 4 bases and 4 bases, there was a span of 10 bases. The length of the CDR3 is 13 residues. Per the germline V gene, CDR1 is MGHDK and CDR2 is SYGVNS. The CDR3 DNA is TGTGCCAGCAGTGCAACAGGGTTCACTGAAGCTTTCCTT. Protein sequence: CASSATGFTEAFL.

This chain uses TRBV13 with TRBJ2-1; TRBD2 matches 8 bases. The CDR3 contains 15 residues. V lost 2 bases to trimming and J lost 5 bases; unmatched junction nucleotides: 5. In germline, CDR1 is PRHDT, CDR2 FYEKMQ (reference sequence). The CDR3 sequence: CASSLRREGNNEQFF. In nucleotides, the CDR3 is TGTGCCAGCAGCTTAAGACGGGAGGGCAACAATGAGCAGTTCTTC. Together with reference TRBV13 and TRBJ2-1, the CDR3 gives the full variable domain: AAGVIQSPRHLIKEKRETATLKCYPIPRHDTVYWYQQGPGQDPQFLISFYEKMQSDKGSIPDRFSAQQFSDYHSELNMSSLELGDSALYFCASSLRREGNNEQFFGPGTRLTVL.

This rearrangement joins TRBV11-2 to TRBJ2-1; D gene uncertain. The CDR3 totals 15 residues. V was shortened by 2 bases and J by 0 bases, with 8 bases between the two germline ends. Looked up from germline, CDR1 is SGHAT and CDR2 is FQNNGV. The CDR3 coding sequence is TGTGCCAGCAGCTTATTAGCTGTCTCCTACAATGAGCAGTTCTTC. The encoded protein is CASSLLAVSYNEQFF.

In DNA, the CDR3 is TGTGCCATCAGAGGGACAGGTAACGAGCAGTTCTTC. It yields the protein CAIRGTGNEQFF. The chain has TRBV10-3 and TRBJ2-1; 8 bases map to TRBD1. From germline, CDR1 is ENHRY and CDR2 SYGVKD. The CDR3 is 12 residues long. Unmatched junction bases numbered 5, after V lost 6 bases and J lost 10 bases.

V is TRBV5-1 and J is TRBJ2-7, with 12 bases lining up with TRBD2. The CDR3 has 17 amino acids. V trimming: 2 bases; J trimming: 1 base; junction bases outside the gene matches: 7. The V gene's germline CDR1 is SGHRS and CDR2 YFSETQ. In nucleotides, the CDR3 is TGCGCCAGCAGCTTCGGACCGGGACTAGCGGGTTCCTACGAGCAGTACTTC. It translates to CASSFGPGLAGSYEQYF.

In DNA, the CDR3 is TGTGCTAGTGGATCGAGCGGGATCTACAATGAGCAGTTCTTC. Amino acids: CASGSSGIYNEQFF. The chain recombines TRBV12-5 with TRBJ2-1; the match to TRBD2 covers 7 bases. In germline, CDR1 is LGHNT, CDR2 FRNRAP. CDR3 length: 14 residues. J gave up 3 bases and V 6 bases, and 5 bases lay outside the gene matches.

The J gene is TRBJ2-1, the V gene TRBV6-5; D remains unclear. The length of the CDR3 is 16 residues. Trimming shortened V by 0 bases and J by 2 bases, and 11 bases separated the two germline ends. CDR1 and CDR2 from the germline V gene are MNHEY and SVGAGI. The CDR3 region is CASSYSDTSPYNEQFF. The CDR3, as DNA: TGTGCCAGCAGTTACTCAGACACCTCTCCCTACAATGAGCAGTTCTTC.

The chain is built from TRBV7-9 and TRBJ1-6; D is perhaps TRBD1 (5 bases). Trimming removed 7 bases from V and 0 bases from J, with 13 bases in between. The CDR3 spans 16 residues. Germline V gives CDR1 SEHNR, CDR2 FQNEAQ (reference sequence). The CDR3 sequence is CASTQTDYSYNSPLHF. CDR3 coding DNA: TGTGCCAGCACCCAGACAGATTACTCCTATAATTCACCCCTCCACTTT.

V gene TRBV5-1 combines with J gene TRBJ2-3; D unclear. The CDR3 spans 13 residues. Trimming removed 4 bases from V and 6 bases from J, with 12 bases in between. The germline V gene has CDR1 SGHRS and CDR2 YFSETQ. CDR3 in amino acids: CASSPPTGDTQYF. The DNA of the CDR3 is TGCGCCAGCAGCCCCCCTACCGGGGATACGCAGTATTTT.

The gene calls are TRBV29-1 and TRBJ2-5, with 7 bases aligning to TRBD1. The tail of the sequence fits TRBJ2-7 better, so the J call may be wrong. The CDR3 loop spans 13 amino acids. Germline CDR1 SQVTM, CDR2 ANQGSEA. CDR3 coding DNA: TGCAGCGCCTGGGACAGCCAATACTACGAGCAGTACTTC. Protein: CSAWDSQYYEQYF.

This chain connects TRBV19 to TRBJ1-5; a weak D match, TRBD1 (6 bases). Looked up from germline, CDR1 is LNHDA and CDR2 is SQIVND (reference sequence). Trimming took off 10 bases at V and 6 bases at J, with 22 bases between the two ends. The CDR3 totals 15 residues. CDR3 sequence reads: CATTRGGTISQPQHF. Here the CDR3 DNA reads TGTGCCACTACAAGGGGTGGGACAATTAGTCAGCCCCAGCATTTT.

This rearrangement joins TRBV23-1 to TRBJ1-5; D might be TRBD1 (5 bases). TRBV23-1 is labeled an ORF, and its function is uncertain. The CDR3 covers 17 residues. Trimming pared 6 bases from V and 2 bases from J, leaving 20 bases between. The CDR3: CASRLEKEGLCNQPQHF. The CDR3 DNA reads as TGCGCCAGCAGATTAGAAAAGGAGGGGCTATGCAATCAGCCCCAGCATTTT.

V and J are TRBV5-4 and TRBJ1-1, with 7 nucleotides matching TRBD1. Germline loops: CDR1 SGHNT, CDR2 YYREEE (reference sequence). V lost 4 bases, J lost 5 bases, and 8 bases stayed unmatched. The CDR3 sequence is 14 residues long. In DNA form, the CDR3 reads TGTGCCAGCAGCAGGCAACAGGGGCGGACTGAAGCTTTCTTT. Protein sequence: CASSRQQGRTEAFF.